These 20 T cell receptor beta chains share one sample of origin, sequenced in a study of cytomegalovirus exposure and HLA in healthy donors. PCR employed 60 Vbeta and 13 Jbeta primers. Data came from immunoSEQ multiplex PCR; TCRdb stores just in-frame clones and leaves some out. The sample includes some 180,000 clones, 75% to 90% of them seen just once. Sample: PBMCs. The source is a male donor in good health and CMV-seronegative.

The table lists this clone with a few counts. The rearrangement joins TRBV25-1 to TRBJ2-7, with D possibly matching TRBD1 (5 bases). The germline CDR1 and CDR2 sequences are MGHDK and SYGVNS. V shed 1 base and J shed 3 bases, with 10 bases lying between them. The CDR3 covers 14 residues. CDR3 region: CASSEWGTDYEQYF. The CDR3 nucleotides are TGTGCCAGCAGTGAATGGGGCACTGACTACGAGCAGTACTTC.

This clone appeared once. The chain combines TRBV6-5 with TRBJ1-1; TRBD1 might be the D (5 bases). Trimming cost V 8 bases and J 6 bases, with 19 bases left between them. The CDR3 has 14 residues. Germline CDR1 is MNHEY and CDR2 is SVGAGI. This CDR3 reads CASQRVREIPEAFF. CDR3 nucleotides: TGTGCCAGCCAAAGGGTCAGGGAAATCCCTGAAGCTTTCTTT.

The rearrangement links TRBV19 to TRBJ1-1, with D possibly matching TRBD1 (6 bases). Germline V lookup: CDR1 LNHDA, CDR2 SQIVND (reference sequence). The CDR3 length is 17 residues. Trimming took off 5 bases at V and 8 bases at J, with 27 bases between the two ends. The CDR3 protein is CASSPRWGGGFTDEAFF. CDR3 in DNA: TGTGCCAGTAGTCCCCGTTGGGGGGGCGGTTTCACGGACGAAGCTTTCTTT.

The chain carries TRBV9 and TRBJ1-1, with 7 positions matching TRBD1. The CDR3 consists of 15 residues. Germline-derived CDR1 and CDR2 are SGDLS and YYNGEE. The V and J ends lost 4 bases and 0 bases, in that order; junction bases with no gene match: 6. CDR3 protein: CASSPKGQMNTEAFF. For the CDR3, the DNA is TGTGCCAGCAGCCCAAAGGGACAGATGAACACTGAAGCTTTCTTT. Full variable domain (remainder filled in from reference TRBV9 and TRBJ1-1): DSGVTQTPKHLITATGQRVTLRCSPRSGDLSVYWYQQSLDQGLQFLIQYYNGEERAKGNILERFSAQQFPDLHSELNLSSLELGDSALYFCASSPKGQMNTEAFFGQGTRLTVV.

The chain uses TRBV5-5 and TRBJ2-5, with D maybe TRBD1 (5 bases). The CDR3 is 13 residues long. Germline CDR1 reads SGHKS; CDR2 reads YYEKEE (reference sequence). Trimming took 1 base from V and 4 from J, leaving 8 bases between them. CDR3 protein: CASSLMGPETQYF. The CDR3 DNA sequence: TGTGCCAGCAGCTTGATGGGGCCAGAGACCCAGTACTTC.

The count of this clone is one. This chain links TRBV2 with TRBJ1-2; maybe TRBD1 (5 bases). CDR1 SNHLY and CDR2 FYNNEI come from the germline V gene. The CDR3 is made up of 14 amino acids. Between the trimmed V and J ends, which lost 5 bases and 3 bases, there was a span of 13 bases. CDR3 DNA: TGTGCCAGCAGTCCCTGGGGGAGGGACTATGGCTACACCTTC. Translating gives CASSPWGRDYGYTF. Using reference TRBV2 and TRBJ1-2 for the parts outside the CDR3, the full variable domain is EPEVTQTPSHQVTQMGQEVILRCVPISNHLYFYWYRQILGQKVEFLVSFYNNEISEKSEIFDDQFSVERPDGSNFTLKIRSTKLEDSAMYFCASSPWGRDYGYTFGSGTRLTVV.

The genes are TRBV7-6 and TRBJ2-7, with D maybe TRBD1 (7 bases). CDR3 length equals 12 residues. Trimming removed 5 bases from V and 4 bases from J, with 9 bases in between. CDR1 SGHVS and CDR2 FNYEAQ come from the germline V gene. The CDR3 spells CASSQGGYEQYF. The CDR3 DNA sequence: TGTGCCAGCAGCCAGGGGGGATACGAGCAGTACTTC.

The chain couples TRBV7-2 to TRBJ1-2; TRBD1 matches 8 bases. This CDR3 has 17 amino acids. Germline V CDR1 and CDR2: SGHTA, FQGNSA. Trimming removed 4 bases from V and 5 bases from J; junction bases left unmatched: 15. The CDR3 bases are TGTGCCAGCAGCTCCGTTTTGGGTGGACAGGGAAGATATGGCTACACCTTC. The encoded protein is CASSSVLGGQGRYGYTF.

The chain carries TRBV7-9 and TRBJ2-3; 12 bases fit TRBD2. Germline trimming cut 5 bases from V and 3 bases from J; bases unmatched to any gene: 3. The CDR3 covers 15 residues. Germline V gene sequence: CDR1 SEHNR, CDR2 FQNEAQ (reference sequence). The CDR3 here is CASSQTSGGTDTQYF. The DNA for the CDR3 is TGTGCCAGCAGCCAAACTAGCGGGGGGACAGATACGCAGTATTTT.

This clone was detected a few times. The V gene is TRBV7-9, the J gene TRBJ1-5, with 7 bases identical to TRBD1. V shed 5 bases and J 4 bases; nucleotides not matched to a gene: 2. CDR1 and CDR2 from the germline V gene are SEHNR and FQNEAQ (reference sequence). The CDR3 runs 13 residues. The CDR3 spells CASSEQGNQPQHF. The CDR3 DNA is TGTGCCAGCAGCGAACAGGGGAATCAGCCCCAGCATTTT.

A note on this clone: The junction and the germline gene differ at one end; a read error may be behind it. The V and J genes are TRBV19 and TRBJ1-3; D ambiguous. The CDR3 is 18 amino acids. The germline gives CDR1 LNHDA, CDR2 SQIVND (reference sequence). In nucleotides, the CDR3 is TGTGCCAGTAGTGTAGATCCTGGCGGCCCAAGCTCTGGAAACACCATATATTTT. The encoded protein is CASSVDPGGPSSGNTIYF.

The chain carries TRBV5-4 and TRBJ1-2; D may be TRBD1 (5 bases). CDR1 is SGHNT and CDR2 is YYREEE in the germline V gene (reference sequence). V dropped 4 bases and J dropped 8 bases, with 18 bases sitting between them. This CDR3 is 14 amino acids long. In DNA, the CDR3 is TGTGCCAGCAGCCTCCAGGGTAGAGTCGGGGGCTACACCTTC. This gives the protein CASSLQGRVGGYTF.

This CDR3 is CASSLEYRVARETQYF. Written as DNA, the CDR3 is TGTGCCAGCAGCTTAGAGTACAGGGTCGCCCGAGAGACCCAGTACTTC. The chain uses TRBV7-8 and TRBJ2-5; tentatively, D is TRBD1 (6 bases). CDR1 SGHVS and CDR2 FQNEAQ come from the germline V gene. The CDR3 consists of 16 residues. Trimming took off 1 base at V and 4 bases at J, with 16 bases between the two ends.

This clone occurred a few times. The CDR3 nucleotides read TGCGCCAGCAGCCGCGACCTAGGGGCGGACATTCAGTACTTC. Protein product: CASSRDLGADIQYF. The chain links TRBV4-3 to TRBJ2-4; D possibly corresponds to TRBD1 (5 bases). V was shortened by 4 bases and J by 8 bases, with 15 bases between the two germline ends. This CDR3 region has 14 residues. Germline lookup yields CDR1 LGHNA and CDR2 YSLEER.

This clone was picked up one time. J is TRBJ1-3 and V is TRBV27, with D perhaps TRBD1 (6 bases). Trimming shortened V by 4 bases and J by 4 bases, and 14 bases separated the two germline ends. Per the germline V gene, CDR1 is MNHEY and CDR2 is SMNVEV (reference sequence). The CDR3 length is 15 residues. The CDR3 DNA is TGTGCCAGCAGTTCCGATAGGGACACGGGAAACACCATATATTTT. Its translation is CASSSDRDTGNTIYF.

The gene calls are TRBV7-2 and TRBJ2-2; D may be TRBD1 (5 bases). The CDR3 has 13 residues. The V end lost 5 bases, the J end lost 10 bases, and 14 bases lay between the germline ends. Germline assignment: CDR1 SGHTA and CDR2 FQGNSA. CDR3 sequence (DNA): TGTGCCAGCAGCCTCGTAGACAGTCTGGAGCTGTTTTTT. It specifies CASSLVDSLELFF.

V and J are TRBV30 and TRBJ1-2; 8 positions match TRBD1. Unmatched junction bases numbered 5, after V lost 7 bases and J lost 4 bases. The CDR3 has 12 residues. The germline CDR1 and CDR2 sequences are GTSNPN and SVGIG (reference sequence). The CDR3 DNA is TGTGCCTCCTGGACAGGGCCCTATGGCTACACCTTC. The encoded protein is CASWTGPYGYTF.

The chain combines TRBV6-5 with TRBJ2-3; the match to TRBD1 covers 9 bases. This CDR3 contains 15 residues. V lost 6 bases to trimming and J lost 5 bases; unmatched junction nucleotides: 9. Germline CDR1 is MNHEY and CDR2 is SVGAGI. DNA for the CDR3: TGTGCCAGCAGAAGCACAGGGGGCTCAGGAGATACGCAGTATTTT. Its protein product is CASRSTGGSGDTQYF.

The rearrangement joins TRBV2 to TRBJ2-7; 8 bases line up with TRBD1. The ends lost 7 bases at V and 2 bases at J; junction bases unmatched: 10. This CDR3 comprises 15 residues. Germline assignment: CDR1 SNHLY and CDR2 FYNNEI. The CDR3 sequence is CASMTDRGFTYEQYF. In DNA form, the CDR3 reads TGTGCCAGCATGACCGACAGGGGATTTACCTACGAGCAGTACTTC.

CDR3 nucleotides: TGTGCCTGGAGTTCACAGGGGAGGGCTTTCTTT. Translated: CAWSSQGRAFF. The genes are TRBV30 and TRBJ1-1, with 7 bases that match TRBD1. The CDR3 is made up of 11 amino acids. Germline CDR1 and CDR2: GTSNPN and SVGIG (reference sequence). After removal of 2 bases from V and 11 bases from J, the junction contained 5 bases not matched to a gene.